This note documents a single TCR beta chain sequence. Its antigen is still unknown. The record originates from a study of beta chain features in type 1 diabetes. Across the study: Sorted cell examination encompassed 100 million to 110 million cells across all samples.

The sequenced template was cDNA made from the entire isolated RNA. It was found that naive, central memory and regulatory T cell samples averaged roughly 3.5 million reads. Assay: immunoSEQ multiplex PCR; the TCRdb copy retains only in-frame clones and omits some. Of under 300,000 clones in the sample, approximately 15% are singletons; the top ten hold 0.019%. Sorted CD4+ subsets: naive, central memory, regulatory, stem cell-like memory (CD45RO/CCR7/CD25/CD127/CD95/CD27 panel). With V trimmed by 7 bases and J by 1 base, 4 bases remained unmatched. CDR1 and CDR2 from the germline V gene are SQVTM and ANQGSEA. The CDR3 is 12 residues long. General observations from the study: The naive, central memory and Treg TCRB repertoires showed an apparent similarity that was greater among patients than among healthy donors. Moderately but significantly shorter TCRB CDR3s were found in Type 1 diabetes patients in all four CD4+ subsets.

This clonotype was sampled from a man in his thirties or forties with type 1 diabetes. Material for sequencing was naive CD4+ T cells from blood. V and J are TRBV29-1 and TRBJ2-7; 7 nucleotides agree with TRBD1. The CDR3 here is CSGRTGSYEQYF. In nucleotides, the CDR3 is TGCAGCGGTCGGACAGGATCCTACGAGCAGTACTTC.